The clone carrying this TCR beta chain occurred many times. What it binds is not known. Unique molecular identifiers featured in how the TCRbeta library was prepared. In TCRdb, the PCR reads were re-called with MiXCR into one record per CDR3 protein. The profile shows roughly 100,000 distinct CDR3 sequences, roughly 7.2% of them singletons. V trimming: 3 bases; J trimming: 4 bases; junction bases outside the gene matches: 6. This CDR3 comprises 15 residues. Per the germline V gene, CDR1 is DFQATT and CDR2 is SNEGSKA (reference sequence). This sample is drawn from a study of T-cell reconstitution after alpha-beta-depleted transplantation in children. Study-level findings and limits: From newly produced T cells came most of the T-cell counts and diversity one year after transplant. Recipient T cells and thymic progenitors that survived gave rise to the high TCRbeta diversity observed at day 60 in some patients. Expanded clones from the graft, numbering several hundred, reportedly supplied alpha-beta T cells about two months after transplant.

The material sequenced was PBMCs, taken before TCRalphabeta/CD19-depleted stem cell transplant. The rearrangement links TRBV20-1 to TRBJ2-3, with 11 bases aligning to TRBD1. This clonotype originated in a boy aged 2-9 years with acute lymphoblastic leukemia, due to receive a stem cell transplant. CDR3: CSASNRDRGSDTQYF. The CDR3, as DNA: TGCAGTGCTAGCAACCGGGACAGGGGGTCAGATACGCAGTATTTT.